The 32 T cell receptor beta chains below all came from one sample that was sequenced in a study of cytomegalovirus exposure and HLA in healthy donors. This PCR relied on a set of 60 Vbeta primers and 13 Jbeta primers. Sequenced by immunoSEQ multiplex PCR; TCRdb stores in-frame clones only, minus some. The sample holds under 95,000 clones, roughly 77% seen once. Sequenced sample: PBMCs. These receptor sequences come from a man in his forties in good health and CMV-seronegative.

The chain carries TRBV30 and TRBJ1-2; D not certain. Germline V CDR1 and CDR2: GTSNPN, SVGIG (reference sequence). The V end was cut by 5 bases, the J end by 0 bases, with 4 bases between. CDR3 length: 11 amino acids. The CDR3: CAWEPNYGYTF. CDR3 DNA sequence: TGTGCCTGGGAGCCTAACTATGGCTACACCTTC.

The rearrangement joins TRBV29-1 to TRBJ2-7, with D perhaps TRBD2 (5 bases). Germline values: CDR1 SQVTM, CDR2 ANQGSEA. The V end was cut by 6 bases, the J end by 2 bases, with 11 bases between. This CDR3 is built from 12 residues. The CDR3 DNA reads TGCAGCGTCGTGGACGGGACCTACGAGCAGTACTTC. Protein sequence: CSVVDGTYEQYF.

The chain combines TRBV7-8 with TRBJ1-5; no firm D call. Germline values: CDR1 SGHVS, CDR2 FQNEAQ. The germline V and J ends were trimmed by 0 bases and 0 bases, with 15 bases remaining between them. This CDR3 contains 18 residues. The CDR3, as DNA: TGTGCCAGCAGCTTAGCGGGAGGCTGGCAGATTAGCAATCAGCCCCAGCATTTT. Amino acids: CASSLAGGWQISNQPQHF. The full variable domain, in which reference TRBV7-8 and TRBJ1-5 provide the parts outside the CDR3, is GAGVSQSPRYKVAKRGQDVALRCDPISGHVSLFWYQQALGQGPEFLTYFQNEAQLDKSGLPSDRFFAERPEGSVSTLKIQRTQQEDSAVYLCASSLAGGWQISNQPQHFGDGTRLSIL.

The chain combines TRBV11-2 with TRBJ2-7; 7 nucleotides match TRBD2. The V gene's germline CDR1 is SGHAT and CDR2 FQNNGV. The length of the CDR3 is 13 residues. CDR3 bases: TGTGCGAGTGGGAGGGTTCAGACCTACGAGCAGTACTTC. This gives the protein CASGRVQTYEQYF.

In this sample, this clone turned up a few times. The rearrangement links TRBV29-1 to TRBJ1-1; D call uncertain. The germline V and J ends were trimmed by 8 bases and 2 bases, with 9 bases remaining between them. Looked up from germline, CDR1 is SQVTM and CDR2 is ANQGSEA. The CDR3 is 11 residues long. CDR3 sequence reads: CSFEANTEAFF. DNA for the CDR3: TGCAGCTTCGAAGCTAACACTGAAGCTTTCTTT.

This clone was observed a single time. V is TRBV7-9 and J is TRBJ1-1, with a tentative D call TRBD1 (5 bases). This CDR3 has 12 residues. V was pared by 2 bases and J by 7 bases, with 8 bases between. Germline V CDR1 and CDR2: SEHNR, FQNEAQ (reference sequence). DNA for the CDR3: TGTGCCAGCAGCTTATTGGGGGGTGAAGCTTTCTTT. Amino acid sequence: CASSLLGGEAFF.

The rearrangement joins TRBV7-9 to TRBJ1-5; no definite D call. The CDR3 runs to 16 residues. V gave up 2 bases and J gave up 5 bases, with 16 bases separating them. Germline values: CDR1 SEHNR, CDR2 FQNEAQ (reference sequence). For the CDR3, the DNA is TGTGCCAGCAGCTTAATTCCGTTTGTAAGCCATCAGCCCCAGCATTTT. Its translation is CASSLIPFVSHQPQHF. Filled out from reference TRBV7-9 and TRBJ1-5, the complete variable domain reads DTGVSQNPRHKITKRGQNVTFRCDPISEHNRLYWYRQTLGQGPEFLTYFQNEAQLEKSRLLSDRFSAERPKGSFSTLEIQRTEQGDSAMYLCASSLIPFVSHQPQHFGDGTRLSIL.

The gene calls are TRBV18 and TRBJ1-1; tentatively, D is TRBD1 (6 bases). From germline, CDR1 is KGHSH and CDR2 LQKENI. The CDR3 consists of 16 residues. The ends were cut back, 6 bases at V and 1 base at J, with 18 bases in the middle. The CDR3 reads CASSQIQGPGNTEAFF. The CDR3 nucleotides are TGTGCCAGCTCGCAAATACAGGGTCCGGGGAACACTGAAGCTTTCTTT.

The chain is built from TRBV10-3 and TRBJ1-2, with 8 bases fitting TRBD1. This CDR3 spans 15 amino acids. V gave up 2 bases and J gave up 7 bases; unmatched junction bases: 9. The germline V gene encodes CDR1 ENHRY and CDR2 SYGVKD. The CDR3 DNA follows: TGTGCCATCAGTGAGGCGCAGACAGGGGAAATTGGCTACACCTTC. This sequence encodes CAISEAQTGEIGYTF.

This clone is a singleton in its sample. V gene TRBV20-1 combines with J gene TRBJ1-2; unclear D gene. CDR1 and CDR2 (germline): DFQATT, SNEGSKA (reference sequence). Trimming stripped 5 bases from V and 3 bases from J, with 7 bases between. The CDR3 sequence is 11 residues long. CDR3 DNA: TGCAGTGCTTTAGAAGACTATGGCTACACCTTC. Protein product: CSALEDYGYTF.

J is TRBJ1-6 and V is TRBV6-6; D gene ambiguous. The CDR3 is made up of 14 amino acids. Trimming shortened V by 2 bases and J by 8 bases, and 10 bases separated the two germline ends. Germline values: CDR1 MNHNY, CDR2 SVGAGI (reference sequence). CDR3 DNA: TGTGCCAGCAGTTACGTGGAGGCGGATTCACCCCTCCACTTT. Translation: CASSYVEADSPLHF.

This chain connects TRBV28 to TRBJ1-2; D remains unclear. The germline V gene encodes CDR1 MDHEN and CDR2 SYDVKM. The length of the CDR3 is 16 residues. With 6 bases removed from V and 4 bases from J, the gap between germline ends came to 21 bases. The CDR3 DNA reads as TGTGCCAGCAGATCGGGAGGCACAGCGGAAGGCTATGGCTACACCTTC. As protein: CASRSGGTAEGYGYTF.

V usage is TRBV28 and J usage is TRBJ1-5; TRBD1 is a possible D gene (6 bases). Germline values: CDR1 MDHEN, CDR2 SYDVKM. Trimming took off 6 bases at V and 5 bases at J, with 11 bases between the two ends. The CDR3 contains 13 residues. The CDR3 spells CASRNRVHQPQHF. The CDR3 bases are TGTGCCAGCAGAAACAGGGTCCATCAGCCCCAGCATTTT. The whole variable domain, filled in from reference TRBV28 and TRBJ1-5, reads DVKVTQSSRYLVKRTGEKVFLECVQDMDHENMFWYRQDPGLGLRLIYFSYDVKMKEKGDIPEGYSVSREKKERFSLILESASTNQTSMYLCASRNRVHQPQHFGDGTRLSIL.

The chain combines TRBV5-4 with TRBJ2-2, with a weak D call TRBD1 (6 bases). The CDR3 runs to 16 residues. V was trimmed by 1 base and J by 4 bases, leaving 14 bases between them. Germline V CDR1 and CDR2: SGHNT, YYREEE (reference sequence). CDR3 sequence: CASSLTGRPATGELFF. The CDR3 nucleotides read TGTGCCAGCAGCTTGACAGGGCGACCTGCCACCGGGGAGCTGTTTTTT.

The chain uses TRBV4-1 and TRBJ2-3; 14 bases are a match to TRBD2. Germline CDR1 and CDR2: MGHRA and YSYEKL. The CDR3 loop spans 18 amino acids. Unmatched junction bases numbered 8, after V lost 4 bases and J lost 2 bases. CDR3 residues: CASSLTSGRASATDTQYF. CDR3 sequence (DNA): TGCGCCAGCAGCCTGACTAGCGGGAGGGCCAGTGCCACAGATACGCAGTATTTT.

The chain recombines TRBV6-1 with TRBJ2-7, with TRBD1 as a possible D gene (5 bases). This CDR3 has 12 amino acids. CDR1 MNHNS and CDR2 SASEGT come from the germline V gene. The V end lost 11 bases, the J end lost 6 bases, and 17 bases lay between the germline ends. The CDR3 nucleotides read TGTGCCGCCAGGGCTGTGGGGTCCGAGCAGTACTTC. It codes for CAARAVGSEQYF.

The chain uses TRBV7-8 and TRBJ1-6, with TRBD1 as a possible D gene (5 bases). The V end was cut by 0 bases, the J end by 12 bases, with 12 bases between. This CDR3 has 14 residues. From germline, CDR1 is SGHVS and CDR2 FQNEAQ. The CDR3 reads CASSLARVERPLHF. As DNA, the CDR3 is TGTGCCAGCAGCTTAGCCAGGGTAGAGAGACCCCTCCACTTT.

The chain joins TRBV15 to TRBJ1-6, with a possible D match to TRBD1 (6 bases). Germline values: CDR1 LNHNV, CDR2 YYDKDF (reference sequence). V gave up 8 bases and J gave up 7 bases, with 18 bases separating them. The CDR3 spans 15 residues. The CDR3 DNA reads as TGTGCCACCGCGGCAACAGGGCTACAGAATTCACCCCTCCACTTT. Translated, it gives CATAATGLQNSPLHF.

The V and J genes are TRBV7-6 and TRBJ2-7; 14 bases are a match to TRBD2. This CDR3 is 17 amino acids long. Germline loops: CDR1 SGHVS, CDR2 FNYEAQ. V lost 5 bases, J lost 7 bases, and 13 bases stayed unmatched. The DNA for the CDR3 is TGTGCCAGCAGCCCTCCGGGACTAGCGGGAGTCTCGGATGAGCAGTACTTC. It is translated as CASSPPGLAGVSDEQYF.

The V gene is TRBV29-1, the J gene TRBJ2-1; TRBD1 matches at 8 bases. Germline assignment: CDR1 SQVTM and CDR2 ANQGSEA. V trimming: 6 bases; J trimming: 7 bases; junction bases outside the gene matches: 2. CDR3 length: 11 amino acids. CDR3 in DNA: TGCAGCGTCAGGACAGGGAATGAGCAGTTCTTC. It yields the protein CSVRTGNEQFF.

V and J are TRBV28 and TRBJ2-1, with D unresolved. The CDR3 runs to 14 residues. V lost 2 bases, J lost 5 bases, and 10 bases lay in between. The germline V gene encodes CDR1 MDHEN and CDR2 SYDVKM. CDR3 amino acids: CASSLVGPHNEQFF. The CDR3 DNA is TGTGCCAGCAGTTTAGTGGGCCCGCACAATGAGCAGTTCTTC.

The chain joins TRBV5-1 to TRBJ2-7; 9 bases agree with TRBD1. In germline, CDR1 is SGHRS, CDR2 YFSETQ. Trimming at V came to 4 bases and at J to 3 bases, leaving 5 bases not matched to a gene. The CDR3 extends over 14 amino acids. CDR3 protein: CASSVGDRDYEQYF. The DNA of the CDR3 is TGCGCCAGCAGCGTAGGGGACAGGGACTACGAGCAGTACTTC.

This chain connects TRBV7-9 to TRBJ2-3, with TRBD2 matching over 7 bases. Looked up from germline, CDR1 is SEHNR and CDR2 is FQNEAQ (reference sequence). The CDR3 consists of 14 residues. Trimming cost V 10 bases and J 3 bases; bases outside gene matches: 10. CDR3 in amino acids: CATGLVLQTDTQYF. The CDR3 region has the DNA TGTGCCACCGGACTAGTACTTCAAACAGATACGCAGTATTTT.

The V and J genes are TRBV29-1 and TRBJ2-7, with D maybe TRBD2 (5 bases). The CDR3 is 12 amino acids. V was shortened by 3 bases and J by 2 bases, with 8 bases between the two germline ends. The germline V gene has CDR1 SQVTM and CDR2 ANQGSEA. As DNA, the CDR3 is TGCAGCGTTGATACGGGGACCTACGAGCAGTACTTC. This encodes CSVDTGTYEQYF.

Concerning this clone: This CDR3 is also generated by other DNA sequences in the sample. The chain links TRBV5-4 to TRBJ2-5, with 8 bases fitting TRBD1. The CDR3 contains 14 residues. The germline CDR1 and CDR2 sequences are SGHNT and YYREEE (reference sequence). V was clipped by 0 bases and J by 5 bases; unmatched bases: 3. CDR3 region: CASSLGQGAETQYF. The CDR3 DNA follows: TGTGCCAGCAGCTTGGGCCAGGGGGCCGAGACCCAGTACTTC.

This chain links TRBV2 with TRBJ1-1, with a weak D call TRBD1 (5 bases). This CDR3 is built from 14 residues. Trimming pared 8 bases from V and 4 bases from J, leaving 17 bases between. CDR1 and CDR2 (germline): SNHLY, FYNNEI. CDR3 in amino acids: CASATGAEGTEAFF. The CDR3, as DNA: TGTGCCAGCGCAACCGGGGCGGAGGGCACTGAAGCTTTCTTT.

The chain combines TRBV30 with TRBJ1-3; D gene unclear. The CDR3 extends over 14 amino acids. Germline CDR1 is GTSNPN and CDR2 is SVGIG (reference sequence). V lost 0 bases to trimming and J lost 2 bases, with 8 bases between them. In nucleotides, the CDR3 is TGTGCCTGGAGTGTAGGAGGAGCTGGAAACACCATATATTTT. Its translation is CAWSVGGAGNTIYF.

This clone appeared once. V gene TRBV7-9 combines with J gene TRBJ2-7, with TRBD1 matching over 9 bases. The V and J ends lost 6 bases and 3 bases, in that order; junction bases with no gene match: 6. CDR3 length: 14 residues. The germline gives CDR1 SEHNR, CDR2 FQNEAQ (reference sequence). CDR3 coding DNA: TGTGCCAGCAGTTTACAGACAGGGGGCTACGAGCAGTACTTC. Residues: CASSLQTGGYEQYF.

The V gene is TRBV28, the J gene TRBJ1-6, with a weak D call TRBD1 (5 bases). The germline V and J ends were trimmed by 3 bases and 10 bases, with 16 bases remaining between them. CDR3 length: 15 residues. Germline-derived CDR1 and CDR2 are MDHEN and SYDVKM. The CDR3 region is CASSFEVISGSPLHF. The CDR3 DNA reads as TGTGCCAGCAGTTTCGAGGTCATATCAGGGTCACCCCTCCACTTT.

The chain couples TRBV18 to TRBJ1-5, with 10 bases aligning to TRBD1. The V gene's germline CDR1 is KGHSH and CDR2 LQKENI. J gave up 6 bases and V 3 bases, and 2 bases lay outside the gene matches. The CDR3 covers 14 residues. CDR3 residues: CASSPTGGPQPQHF. The CDR3 region has the DNA TGTGCCAGCTCACCGACAGGGGGCCCTCAGCCCCAGCATTTT.

The chain uses TRBV19 and TRBJ1-1; a possible D gene is TRBD1 (6 bases). Germline CDR1 is LNHDA and CDR2 is SQIVND (reference sequence). V gave up 3 bases and J gave up 4 bases, with 15 bases separating them. This CDR3 contains 15 residues. CDR3 DNA: TGTGCCAGTAGTATTACAGGGAGAACCTCCACTGAAGCTTTCTTT. Protein: CASSITGRTSTEAFF.

The rearrangement uses TRBV5-4 and TRBJ2-1; 9 bases are a match to TRBD2. In germline, CDR1 is SGHNT, CDR2 YYREEE (reference sequence). This CDR3 is built from 16 residues. Unmatched junction bases numbered 7, after V lost 6 bases and J lost 0 bases. CDR3 sequence (DNA): TGTGCCAGCAAAGCGGGGGGCGGGGGCTCCTACAATGAGCAGTTCTTC. Its protein product is CASKAGGGGSYNEQFF.